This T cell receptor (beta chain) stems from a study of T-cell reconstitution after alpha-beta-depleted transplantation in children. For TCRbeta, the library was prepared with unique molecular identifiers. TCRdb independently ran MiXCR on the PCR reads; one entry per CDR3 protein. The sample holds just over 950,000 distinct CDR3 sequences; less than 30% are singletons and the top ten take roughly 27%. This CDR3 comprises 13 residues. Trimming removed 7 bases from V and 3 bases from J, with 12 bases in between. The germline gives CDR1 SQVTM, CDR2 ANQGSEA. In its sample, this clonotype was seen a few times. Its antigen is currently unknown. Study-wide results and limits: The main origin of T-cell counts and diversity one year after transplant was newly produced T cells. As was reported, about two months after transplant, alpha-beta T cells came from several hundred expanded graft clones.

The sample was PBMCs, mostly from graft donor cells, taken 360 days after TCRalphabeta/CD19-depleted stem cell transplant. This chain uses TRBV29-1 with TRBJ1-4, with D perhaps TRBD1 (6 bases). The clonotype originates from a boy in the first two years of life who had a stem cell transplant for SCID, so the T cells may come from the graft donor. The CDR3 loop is CSGRDNSNEKLFF. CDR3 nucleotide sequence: TGCAGCGGTCGGGACAACTCTAATGAAAAACTGTTTTTT.